The sequence of this T cell receptor beta chain was determined in a study of identical twins (TCRdb year 2016). In terms of the full investigation: TCR alpha and beta repertoires from monozygotic twins, unrelated adults of various ages and cord blood were deep-sequenced to test whether fetal clonotypes persist. To rule out contamination, replicate twin experiments were performed at different times with different library preparation protocols. Study-wide conclusions, independent of this receptor: Invariant T cells such as MAIT and iNKT could partly confound zero-insertion analyses, though diverse VJ usage argued against this for most clonotypes. A weaker excess of twin sharing was found in beta out-of-frame sequences because the signal-to-noise ratio was lowered by fewer shared sequences. Out-of-frame TCR alpha sequences shared between twins showed an excess of low generation-probability sequences compared with coincidental sharing between unrelated individuals. Fewer insertions were carried by abundant cord blood beta clonotypes; a weaker similar trend was observed in young adult naive repertoires, while no such trend was observed in memory repertoires. Out-of-frame TCR alpha sharing in monozygotic twins was systematically underestimated by recombination models, whereas sharing between unrelated individuals was in agreement with the recombination models. Because the same donors could not be followed over many years, the conclusions depended on cross-sectional statistical analysis.

As for this clonotype: Its antigen specificity is not known. No per-base quality is available; no much larger clone lies one base away.

Receptor amplification or capture employed 5' RACE. The instrument was an Illumina HiSeq 2000. A universal primer binding site was added through template switching, and the final cDNA carried a unique molecular identifier so that TCR cDNA molecules could be counted accurately. Specific primers in the conserved constant-segment region were used to synthesize first-strand cDNA for TCR alpha and beta chains. Each cDNA library was double barcoded, with a SMART-Mk sample barcode plus Illumina barcodes, to control for contamination. TruSeq adapter sequences, together with Illumina sample barcodes, were added in two successive PCR steps. TCR alpha and beta cDNA libraries were sequenced on the Illumina HiSeq platform with custom primers. The paper's processing steps were these. MiGEC was used to process raw reads and extract unique molecular identifiers, and MiXCR was used to find CDR3 positions. Recombination models were inferred per individual with the repgenHMM and IGoR tools using an EM algorithm. The analysis of shared clonotypes was done with the tcR package in R, with sharing normalized by the product of cloneset sizes. To study raw recombination without the effects of thymic and clonal selection, out-of-frame nonproductive sequences were analyzed. The public reads were run again by TCRdb, first through fastp at Q25 and then through MiXCR, and only productive beta chains were kept. Each CDR3 protein appears once, grouped with its most common genes and DNA. In this record, the V and J calls reflect TCRdb's handling and not the investigators' own analysis. Counted in this sample were about 660,000 distinct CDR3 sequences; 8.5% to 9% of them appeared once. Around 0.98% of the sample lies in the top ten.

The germline ends are 23 bases apart after V is trimmed by 2 bases and J by 5 bases. Including the terminal cysteine and phenylalanine, the CDR3 comprises 18 residues. Left in the record is the CDR3 DNA by itself, 54 bases read in frame from the first base. CDR1 SGHAT and CDR2 FQDESV were looked up in the germline V gene (reference sequence). Every donor in the study was a healthy Caucasian. Three pairs of female monozygotic twins, all aged about 18 to 30 years, were included in the twin cohort. The RNA used for TCR libraries was isolated from peripheral blood mononuclear cells. This same sample was also taken into another study, of yellow fever vaccine responses in identical twins. Looking at the second paper: The authors reported that the T cell response to vaccination in identical twins appeared partly convergent and partly personalized. In the study, vaccine-responding T cell clones were precisely tracked in identical twins.

The sample taken for sequencing was PBMCs. The rearranged chain carries TRBV11-1 and TRBJ2-3; the D gene identity is not certain. This sequence originates from a woman aged 18-29 years in good health. Here the CDR3 is given as CASSLFRSGGPGGDTQYF. In nucleotide form, the sequence is TGTGCCAGCAGCTTATTTCGCTCAGGCGGCCCAGGCGGAGATACGCAGTATTTT.